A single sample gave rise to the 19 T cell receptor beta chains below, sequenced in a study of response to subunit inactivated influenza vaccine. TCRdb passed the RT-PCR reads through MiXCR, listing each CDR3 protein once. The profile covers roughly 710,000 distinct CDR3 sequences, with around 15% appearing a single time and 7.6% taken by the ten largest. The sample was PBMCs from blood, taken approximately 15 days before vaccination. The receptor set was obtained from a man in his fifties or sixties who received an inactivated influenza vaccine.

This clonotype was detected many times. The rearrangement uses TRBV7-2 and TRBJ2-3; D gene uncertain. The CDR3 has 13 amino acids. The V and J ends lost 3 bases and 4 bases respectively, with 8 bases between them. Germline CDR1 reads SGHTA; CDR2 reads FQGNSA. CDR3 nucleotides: TGTGCCAGCAGCTTTTCCGTTGCAGATACGCAGTATTTT. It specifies CASSFSVADTQYF. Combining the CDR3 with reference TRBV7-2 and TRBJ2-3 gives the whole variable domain GAGVSQSPSNKVTEKGKDVELRCDPISGHTALYWYRQSLGQGLEFLIYFQGNSAPDKSGLPSDRFSAERTGGSVSTLTIQRTQQEDSAVYLCASSFSVADTQYFGPGTRLTVL.

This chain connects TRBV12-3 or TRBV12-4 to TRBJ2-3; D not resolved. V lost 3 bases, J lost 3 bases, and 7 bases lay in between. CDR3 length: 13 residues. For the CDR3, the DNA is TGTGCCAGCAGTTTGTACACTACAGATACGCAGTATTTT. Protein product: CASSLYTTDTQYF.

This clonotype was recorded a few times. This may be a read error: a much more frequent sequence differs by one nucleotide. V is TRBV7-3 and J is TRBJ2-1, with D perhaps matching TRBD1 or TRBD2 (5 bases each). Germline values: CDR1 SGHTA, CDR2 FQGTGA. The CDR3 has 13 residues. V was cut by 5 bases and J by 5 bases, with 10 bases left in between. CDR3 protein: CASSPGADNEQFF. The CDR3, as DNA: TGTGCCAGCAGCCCCGGGGCCGACAATGAGCAGTTCTTC.

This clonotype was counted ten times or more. The CDR3 coding sequence is TGTGCCAGCAGCTTATTTCGGGGCTCGAATGAGCAGTTCTTC. This codes for CASSLFRGSNEQFF. This chain uses TRBV7-8 with TRBJ2-1; D tentatively fits TRBD1 or TRBD2 (5 bases each). V gave up 2 bases and J gave up 7 bases, with 12 bases separating them. This CDR3 is 14 amino acids long. Germline loops: CDR1 SGHVS, CDR2 FQNEAQ.

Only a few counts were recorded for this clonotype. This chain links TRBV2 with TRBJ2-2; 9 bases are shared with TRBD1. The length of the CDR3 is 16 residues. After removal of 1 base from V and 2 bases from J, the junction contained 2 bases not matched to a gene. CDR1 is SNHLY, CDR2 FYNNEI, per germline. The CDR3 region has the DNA TGTGCCAGCAGTGAAGTGGACAGGGGAAACACCGGGGAGCTGTTTTTT. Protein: CASSEVDRGNTGELFF.

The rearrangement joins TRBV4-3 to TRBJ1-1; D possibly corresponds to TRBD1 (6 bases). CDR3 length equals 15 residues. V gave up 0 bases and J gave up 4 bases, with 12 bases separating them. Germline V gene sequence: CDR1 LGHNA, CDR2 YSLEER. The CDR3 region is CASSQDSQGLTEAFF. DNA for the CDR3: TGCGCCAGCAGCCAAGATTCACAGGGCCTCACTGAAGCTTTCTTT.

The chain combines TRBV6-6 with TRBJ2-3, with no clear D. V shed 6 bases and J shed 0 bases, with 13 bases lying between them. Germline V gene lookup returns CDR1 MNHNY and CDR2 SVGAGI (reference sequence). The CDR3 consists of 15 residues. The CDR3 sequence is CASSPEGSSTDTQYF. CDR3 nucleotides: TGTGCCAGCAGCCCTGAAGGGTCTAGCACAGATACGCAGTATTTT.

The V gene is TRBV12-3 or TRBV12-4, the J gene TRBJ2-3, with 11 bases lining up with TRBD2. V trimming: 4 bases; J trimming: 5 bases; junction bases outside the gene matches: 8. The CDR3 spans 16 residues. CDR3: CASSSPLAGVRDTQYF. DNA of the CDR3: TGTGCCAGCAGTTCCCCACTAGCGGGGGTGCGAGATACGCAGTATTTT.

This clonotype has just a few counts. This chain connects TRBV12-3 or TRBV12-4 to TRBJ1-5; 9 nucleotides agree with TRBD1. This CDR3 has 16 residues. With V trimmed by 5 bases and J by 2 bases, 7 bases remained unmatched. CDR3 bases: TGTGCCAGCAGTACCGGGACAGGGATCGGCAATCAGCCCCAGCATTTT. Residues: CASSTGTGIGNQPQHF.

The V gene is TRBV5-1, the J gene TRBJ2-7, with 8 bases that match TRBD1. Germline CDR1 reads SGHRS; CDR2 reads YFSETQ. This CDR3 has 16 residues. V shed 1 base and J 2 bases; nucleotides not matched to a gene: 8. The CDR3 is CASSLTGTGATYEQYF. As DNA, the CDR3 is TGCGCCAGCAGCTTGACGGGGACAGGCGCAACCTACGAGCAGTACTTC.

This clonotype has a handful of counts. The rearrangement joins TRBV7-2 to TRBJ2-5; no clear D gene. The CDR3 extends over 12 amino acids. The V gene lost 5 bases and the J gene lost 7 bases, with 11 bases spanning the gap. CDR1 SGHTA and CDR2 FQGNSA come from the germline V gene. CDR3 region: CASSAFGGTQYF. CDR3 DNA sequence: TGTGCCAGCAGCGCCTTTGGTGGGACCCAGTACTTC.

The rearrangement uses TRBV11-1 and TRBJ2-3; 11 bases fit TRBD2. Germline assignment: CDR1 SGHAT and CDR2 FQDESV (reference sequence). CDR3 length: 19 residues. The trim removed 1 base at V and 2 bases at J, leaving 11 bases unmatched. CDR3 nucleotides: TGTGCCAGCAGCTTAGGCCAATTACTACTAGCGGGGGCCACAGATACGCAGTATTTT. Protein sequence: CASSLGQLLLAGATDTQYF.

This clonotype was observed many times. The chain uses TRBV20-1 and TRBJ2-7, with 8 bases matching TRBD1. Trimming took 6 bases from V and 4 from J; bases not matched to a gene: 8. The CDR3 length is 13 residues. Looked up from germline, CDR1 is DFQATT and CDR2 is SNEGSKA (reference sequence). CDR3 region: CSAPRTGWYEQYF. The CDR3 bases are TGCAGTGCGCCGCGGACAGGGTGGTACGAGCAGTACTTC.

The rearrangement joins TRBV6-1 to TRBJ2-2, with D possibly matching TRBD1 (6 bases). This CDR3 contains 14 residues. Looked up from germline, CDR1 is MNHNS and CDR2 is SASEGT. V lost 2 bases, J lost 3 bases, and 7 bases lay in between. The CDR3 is CASSEQGYTGELFF. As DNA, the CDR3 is TGTGCCAGCAGTGAACAGGGGTACACCGGGGAGCTGTTTTTT.

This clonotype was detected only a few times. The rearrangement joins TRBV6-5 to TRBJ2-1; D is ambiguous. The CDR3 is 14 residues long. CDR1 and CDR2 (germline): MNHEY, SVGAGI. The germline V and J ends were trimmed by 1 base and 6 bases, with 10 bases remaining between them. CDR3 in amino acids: CASSYYSRGNEQFF. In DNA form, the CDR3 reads TGTGCCAGCAGTTACTATTCTCGAGGCAATGAGCAGTTCTTC.

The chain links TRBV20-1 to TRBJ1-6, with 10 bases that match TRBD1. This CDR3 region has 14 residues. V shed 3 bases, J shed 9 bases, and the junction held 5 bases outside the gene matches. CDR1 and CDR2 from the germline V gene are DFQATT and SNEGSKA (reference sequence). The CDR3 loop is CSASPGTGVSPLHF. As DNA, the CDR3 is TGCAGTGCTAGTCCCGGGACAGGGGTTTCACCCCTCCACTTT.

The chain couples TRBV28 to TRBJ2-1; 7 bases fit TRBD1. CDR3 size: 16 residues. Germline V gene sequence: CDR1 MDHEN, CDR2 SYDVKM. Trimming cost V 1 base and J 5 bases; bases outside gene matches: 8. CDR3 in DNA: TGTGCCAGCAGTTTATCGTGGGACAGATCCCACAATGAGCAGTTCTTC. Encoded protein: CASSLSWDRSHNEQFF.

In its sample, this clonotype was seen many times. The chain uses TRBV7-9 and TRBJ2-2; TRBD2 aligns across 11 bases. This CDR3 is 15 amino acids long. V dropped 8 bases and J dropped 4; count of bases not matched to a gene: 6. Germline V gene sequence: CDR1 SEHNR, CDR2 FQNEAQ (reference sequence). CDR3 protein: CASPWLAGGTGELFF. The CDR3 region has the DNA TGTGCCAGCCCTTGGCTAGCGGGAGGCACCGGGGAGCTGTTTTTT. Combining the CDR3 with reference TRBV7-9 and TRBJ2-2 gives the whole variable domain DTGVSQNPRHKITKRGQNVTFRCDPISEHNRLYWYRQTLGQGPEFLTYFQNEAQLEKSRLLSDRFSAERPKGSFSTLEIQRTEQGDSAMYLCASPWLAGGTGELFFGEGSRLTVL.

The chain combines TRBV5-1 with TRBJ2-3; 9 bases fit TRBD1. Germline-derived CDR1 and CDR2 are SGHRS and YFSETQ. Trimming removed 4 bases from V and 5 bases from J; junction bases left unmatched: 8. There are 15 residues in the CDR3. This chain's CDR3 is CASSTEGQGKDTQYF. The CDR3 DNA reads TGCGCCAGCAGCACAGAGGGACAGGGTAAAGATACGCAGTATTTT.